This TCR beta chain was obtained from a study of OX40 agonist ivuxolimab in advanced cancers. Turning to the study itself: Averaging about 60 years in age, with a range of roughly 20 to 79, the cohort was approximately 84% male. Partial responses, seen in three patients, involved one hepatocellular carcinoma and two cutaneous melanomas.

The protocol was immunoSEQ multiplex PCR, while the TCRdb copy is restricted to in-frame clones and leaves out a portion. The sample gives about 58,000 clones, about 87% of which show up once; about 3% is in the top ten. Germline V gives CDR1 SGHNT, CDR2 YYREEE (reference sequence). V was cut by 1 base and J by 5 bases, with 9 bases left in between. This CDR3 is built from 13 residues. Study-level results: In the expanded peripheral T cells, antigen specificity was never determined. Some patients who did not respond also had low normalized T-cell clonal expansion.

On this clone itself: Its matching antigen is unknown.

The rearrangement uses TRBV5-4 and TRBJ1-1; D ambiguous. The receptor comes from an adult with an advanced solid tumor such as melanoma, head and neck, liver or kidney cancer. Sample: CD4+ or CD8+ T cells sorted from blood, taken in a trial of the OX40 agonist ivuxolimab. The CDR3 DNA sequence: TGTGCCAGCAGCTTGTGGGGAGGGACTGAAGCTTTCTTT. It encodes CASSLWGGTEAFF.